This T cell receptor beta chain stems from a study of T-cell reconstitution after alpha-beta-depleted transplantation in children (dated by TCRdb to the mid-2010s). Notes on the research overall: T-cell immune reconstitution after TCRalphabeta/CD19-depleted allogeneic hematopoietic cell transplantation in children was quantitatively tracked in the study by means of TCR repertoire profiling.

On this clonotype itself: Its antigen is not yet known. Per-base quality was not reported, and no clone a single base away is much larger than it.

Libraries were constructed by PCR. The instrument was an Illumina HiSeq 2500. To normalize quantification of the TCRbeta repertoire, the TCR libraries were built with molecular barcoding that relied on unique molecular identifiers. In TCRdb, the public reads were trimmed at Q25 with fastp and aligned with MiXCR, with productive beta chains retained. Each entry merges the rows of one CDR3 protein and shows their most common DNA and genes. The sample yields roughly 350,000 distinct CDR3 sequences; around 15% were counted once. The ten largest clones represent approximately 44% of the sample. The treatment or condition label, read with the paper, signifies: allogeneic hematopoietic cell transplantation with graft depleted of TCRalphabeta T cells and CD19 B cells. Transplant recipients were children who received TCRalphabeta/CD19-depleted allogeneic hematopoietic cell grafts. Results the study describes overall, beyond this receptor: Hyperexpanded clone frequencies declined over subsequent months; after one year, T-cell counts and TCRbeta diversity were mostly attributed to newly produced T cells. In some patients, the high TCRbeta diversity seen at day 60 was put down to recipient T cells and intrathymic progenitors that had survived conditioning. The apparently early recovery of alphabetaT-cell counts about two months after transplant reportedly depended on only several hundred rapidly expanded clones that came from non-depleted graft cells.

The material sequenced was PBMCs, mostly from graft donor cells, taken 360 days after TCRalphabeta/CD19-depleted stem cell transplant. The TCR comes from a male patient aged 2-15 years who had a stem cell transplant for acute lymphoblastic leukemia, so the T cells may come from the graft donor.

The nucleotides read TGTGCCAGCAGCCAACCTCCTTACGTAGCTAGATACGACGAGCAGTACTTC. Its product reads: CASSQPPYVARYDEQYF. The sequence joins TRBV28 to TRBJ2-7, with the D gene not confidently named. As encoded in the germline V gene, CDR1 is MDHEN while CDR2 is SYDVKM. The CDR3 goes from the cysteine to the phenylalanine over 17 residues. Only CDR3 DNA remains: 51 bases, in frame from the first base. V loses 6 bases, J loses 5 bases, and the germline ends lie 26 bases apart.